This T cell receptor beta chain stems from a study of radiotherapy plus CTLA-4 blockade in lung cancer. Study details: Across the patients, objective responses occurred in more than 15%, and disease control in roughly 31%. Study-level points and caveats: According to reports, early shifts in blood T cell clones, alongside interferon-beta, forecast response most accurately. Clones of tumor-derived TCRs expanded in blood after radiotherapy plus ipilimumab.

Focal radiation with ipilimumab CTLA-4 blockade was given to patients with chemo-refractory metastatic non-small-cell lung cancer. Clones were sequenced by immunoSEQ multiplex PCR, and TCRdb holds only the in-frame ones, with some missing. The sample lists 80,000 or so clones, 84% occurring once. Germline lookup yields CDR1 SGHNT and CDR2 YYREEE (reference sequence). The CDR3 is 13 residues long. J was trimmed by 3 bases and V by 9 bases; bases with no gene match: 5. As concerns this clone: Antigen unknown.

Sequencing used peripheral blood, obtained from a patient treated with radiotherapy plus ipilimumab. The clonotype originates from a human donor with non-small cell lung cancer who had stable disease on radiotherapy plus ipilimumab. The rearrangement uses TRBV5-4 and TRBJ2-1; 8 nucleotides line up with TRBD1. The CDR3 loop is CATQTGGYNEQFF. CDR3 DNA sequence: TGTGCCACACAAACAGGGGGCTACAATGAGCAGTTCTTC.